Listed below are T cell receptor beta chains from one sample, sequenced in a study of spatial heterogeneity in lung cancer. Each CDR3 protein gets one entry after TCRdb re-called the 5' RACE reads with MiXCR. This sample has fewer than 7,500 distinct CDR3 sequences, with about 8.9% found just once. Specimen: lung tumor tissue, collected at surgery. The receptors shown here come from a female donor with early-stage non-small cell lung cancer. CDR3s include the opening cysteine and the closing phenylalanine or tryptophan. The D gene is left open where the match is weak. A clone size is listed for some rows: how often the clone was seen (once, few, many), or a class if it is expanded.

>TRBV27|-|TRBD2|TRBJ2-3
TGTGCCAGCAGCCGCCGCCGACTAGCGGGGGGATTCACAGATACGCAGTATTTT
CASSRRRLAGGFTDTQYF
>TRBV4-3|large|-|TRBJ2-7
TGCGCCAGCAGCCAAGATGCGAGGGACTCCGAGCAGTACTTC
CASSQDARDSEQYF
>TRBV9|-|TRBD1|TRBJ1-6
TGTGCCAGCAGCCCCTCCGGGACAGGGGATTCACCCCTCCACTTT
CASSPSGTGDSPLHF
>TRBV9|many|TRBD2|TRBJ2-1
TGTGCCAGCAGCGTAAGTAGCGGGGGGTACTACAATGAGCAGTTCTTC
CASSVSSGGYYNEQFF
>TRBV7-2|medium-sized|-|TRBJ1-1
TGTGCCAGCAGCTTAGGTCCAGGGTCGGGCACTGAAGCTTTCTTT
CASSLGPGSGTEAFF
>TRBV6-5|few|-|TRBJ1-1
TGTGCCAGCAGTTACTCGGGTCAGAAAAGGGCAGAAGCTTTCTTT
CASSYSGQKRAEAFF
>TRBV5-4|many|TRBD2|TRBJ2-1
TGTGCCAGCACCCCTAGCGGAGACAATGAGCAGTTCTTC
CASTPSGDNEQFF
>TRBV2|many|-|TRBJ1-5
TGTGCCAGCAGCTGGACAAGTAGCAATCAGCCCCAGCATTTT
CASSWTSSNQPQHF
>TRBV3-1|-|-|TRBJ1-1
TGTGCCAGCAGCCACCTAGAGGTCACTGAAGCTTTCTTT
CASSHLEVTEAFF
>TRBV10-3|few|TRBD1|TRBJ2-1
TGTGCCATCAGTGGGACAGGGGCAGACAATGAGCAGTTCTTC
CAISGTGADNEQFF
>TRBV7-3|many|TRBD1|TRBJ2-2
TGTGCCAGCTCGACAGGGGCCTCCGGGGAGCTGTTTTTT
CASSTGASGELFF
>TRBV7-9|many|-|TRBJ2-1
TGTGCCAGCAGCTTAGGTGAGGTCTTGAGGGACAATGAGCAGTTCTTC
CASSLGEVLRDNEQFF
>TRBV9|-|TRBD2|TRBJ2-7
TGTGCCAGCAGCCTACGAGCGGGGGAAACCTACGAGCAGTACTTC
CASSLRAGETYEQYF
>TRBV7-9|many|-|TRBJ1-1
TGTGCCAGCAGCACGGGGGGTTCTGGTGAAGCTTTCTTT
CASSTGGSGEAFF
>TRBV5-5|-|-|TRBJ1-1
TGTGCCAGCAGCCCGTACCCCAACACTGAAGCTTTCTTT
CASSPYPNTEAFF
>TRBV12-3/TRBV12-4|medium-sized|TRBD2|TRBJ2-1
TGTGCCAGCACCTTAGCGGGCGCGATCAATGAGCAGTTCTTC
CASTLAGAINEQFF
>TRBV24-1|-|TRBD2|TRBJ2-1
TGTGCCACCAGGTTAGCGGGGGCCCGAATGAACAATGAGCAGTTCTTC
CATRLAGARMNNEQFF
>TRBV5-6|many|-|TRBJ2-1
TGTGCCAGCAGAGTCGACTACAATGAGCAGTTCTTC
CASRVDYNEQFF
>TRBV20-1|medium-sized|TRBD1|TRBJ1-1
TGCAGTGCTAGAGATGGAGTGGACAGGTGGAGCACTGAAGCTTTCTTT
CSARDGVDRWSTEAFF
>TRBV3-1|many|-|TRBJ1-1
TGTGCCAGCAGCCTCGGAGTGGGGTCAGGGAGCACTGAAGCTTTCTTT
CASSLGVGSGSTEAFF
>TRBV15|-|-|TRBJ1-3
TGTGCCACCAGCAGAGATGAGGGGTCTGGAAACACCATATATTTT
CATSRDEGSGNTIYF
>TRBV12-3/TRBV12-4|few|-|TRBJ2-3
TGTGCCAGCAGTTTGTCTAGCGCGAGCACAGATACGCAGTATTTT
CASSLSSASTDTQYF
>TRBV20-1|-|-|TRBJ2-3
TGCAGTGCCAACGCCGGGACCTATACGCAGTATTTT
CSANAGTYTQYF
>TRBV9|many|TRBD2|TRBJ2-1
TGTGCCAGCAGCGTAGCCGGGGGGAGATTCACTGAGCAGTTCTTC
CASSVAGGRFTEQFF
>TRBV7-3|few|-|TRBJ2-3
TGTGCCAGCAGCCCCCACTTTAACACAGATACGCAGTATTTT
CASSPHFNTDTQYF
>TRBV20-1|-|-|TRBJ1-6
TGCAGTGCAAGGACAGTAATTAATTCACCCCTCCACTTT
CSARTVINSPLHF
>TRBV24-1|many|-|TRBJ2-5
TGTGCCACCAGTGGGGACAATATAGAGACCCAGTACTTC
CATSGDNIETQYF
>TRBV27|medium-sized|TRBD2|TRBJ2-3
TGTGCCAGCAGCCGCCGCCGACTAGCGGGGGGCCTTACAGATACGCAGTATTTT
CASSRRRLAGGLTDTQYF
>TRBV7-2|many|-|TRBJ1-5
TGTGCCAGCAGAGGTGGGGCTGGTCAGCCCCAGCATTTT
CASRGGAGQPQHF
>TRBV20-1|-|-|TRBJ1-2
TGCAGTGCTACTATTCACGACACTCGCGGCTACACCTTC
CSATIHDTRGYTF
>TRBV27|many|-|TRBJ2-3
TGTGCCAGCAGAAGCCGGCCCTTAGGGGATACGCAGTATTTT
CASRSRPLGDTQYF
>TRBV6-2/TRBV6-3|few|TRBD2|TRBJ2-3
TGTGCCAGCAGGGGCGAGCGGGGACTCGGGGATACGCAGTATTTT
CASRGERGLGDTQYF
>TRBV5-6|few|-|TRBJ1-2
TGTGCCAGCAGCTTACGGGAAAGGGGCTACACCTTC
CASSLRERGYTF
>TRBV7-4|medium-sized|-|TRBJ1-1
TGTGCCAGCAGCAGGGGATCCTGGGACGCTGAAGCTTTCTTT
CASSRGSWDAEAFF
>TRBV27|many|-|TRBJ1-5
TGTGCCAGCAGTCTTTCCTTTAGGGGGGTCAATCAGCCCCAGCATTTT
CASSLSFRGVNQPQHF
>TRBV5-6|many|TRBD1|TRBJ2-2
TGTGCCAGCAGGGACCAGACAGGGTCCGCGAACACCGGGGAGCTGTTTTTT
CASRDQTGSANTGELFF
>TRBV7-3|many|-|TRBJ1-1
TGTGCCAGCAGCCCGGCCATTGGGGCTGAAGCTTTCTTT
CASSPAIGAEAFF
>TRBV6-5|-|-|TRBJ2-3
TGTGCCAGCAGTCCTTCACCGGGGGTCGGCACAGATACGCAGTATTTT
CASSPSPGVGTDTQYF
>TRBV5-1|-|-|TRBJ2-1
TGCGCCAGCAGCCAGGGACAATACAATGAGCAGTTCTTC
CASSQGQYNEQFF
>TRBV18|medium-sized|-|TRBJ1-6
TGTGCCAGCTCACCAGCCCGGGAGTCACCCCTCCACTTT
CASSPARESPLHF
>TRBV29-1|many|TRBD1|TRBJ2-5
TGCAGCGTTGGCGGACAGGGAGAGACCCAGTACTTC
CSVGGQGETQYF
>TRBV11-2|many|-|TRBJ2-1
TGTGCCAGCAGCTCCACGACAGGCTACAATGAGCAGTTCTTC
CASSSTTGYNEQFF
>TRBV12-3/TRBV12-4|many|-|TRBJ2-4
TGTGCCAGCAGTTTGTCGGGGGAGGACATTCAGTACTTC
CASSLSGEDIQYF
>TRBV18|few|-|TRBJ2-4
TGTGCCAGCTCACCACCCATTCGGGGGGACATAAACATTCAGTACTTC
CASSPPIRGDINIQYF
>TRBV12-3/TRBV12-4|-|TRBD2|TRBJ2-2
TGTGCCAGCAGTTCGATTACTAGCGGGGGGGGCACCGAGGAGCTGTTTTTT
CASSSITSGGGTEELFF
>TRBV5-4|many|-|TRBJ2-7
TGTGCCAGCAGCTTACCCAGGGCTCACCCCAACGAGCAGTACTTC
CASSLPRAHPNEQYF
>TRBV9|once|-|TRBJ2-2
TGTGCCAGCAGCTCCCGGCCGGGACAAAGGGCCGGGGAGCTGTTTTTT
CASSSRPGQRAGELFF
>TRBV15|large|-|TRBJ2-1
TGTGCCACCAGCAGAGTGAGATTTGTTGGTAAAGGGTACAATGAGCAGTTCTTC
CATSRVRFVGKGYNEQFF
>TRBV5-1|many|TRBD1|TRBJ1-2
TGCGCCAGCAGCTTGCTCGTCGCAGGGGGAGTGGAAGGCTACACCTTC
CASSLLVAGGVEGYTF
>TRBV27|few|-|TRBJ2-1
TGTGCCAGCAGTTTATCCTCTGGACTAATTTTTTACAATGAGCAGTTCTTC
CASSLSSGLIFYNEQFF
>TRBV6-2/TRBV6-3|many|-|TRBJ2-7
TGTGCCAGCAGCTCCACTTTGTCTCTATTCAAGCAGTACTTC
CASSSTLSLFKQYF
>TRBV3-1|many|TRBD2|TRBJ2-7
TGTGCCAGCAGCGATATACGTAGCGGGGGGGCTCAGAACGAGCAGTACTTC
CASSDIRSGGAQNEQYF
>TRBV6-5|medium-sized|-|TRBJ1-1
TGTGCCAGCAGTTTCCGAAATACCCTGGGGAACACTGAAGCTTTCTTT
CASSFRNTLGNTEAFF